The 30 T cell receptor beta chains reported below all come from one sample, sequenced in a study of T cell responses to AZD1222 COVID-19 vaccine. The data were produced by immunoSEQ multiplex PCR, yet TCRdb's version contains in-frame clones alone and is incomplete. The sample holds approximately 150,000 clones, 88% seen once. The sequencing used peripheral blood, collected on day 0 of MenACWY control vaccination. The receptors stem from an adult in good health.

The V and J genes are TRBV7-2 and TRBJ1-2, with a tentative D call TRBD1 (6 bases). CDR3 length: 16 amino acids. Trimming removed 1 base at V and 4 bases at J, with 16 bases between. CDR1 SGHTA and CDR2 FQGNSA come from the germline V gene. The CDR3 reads CASSLEDRSYPYGYTF. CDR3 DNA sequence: TGTGCCAGCAGCTTAGAGGACAGAAGCTACCCCTATGGCTACACCTTC.

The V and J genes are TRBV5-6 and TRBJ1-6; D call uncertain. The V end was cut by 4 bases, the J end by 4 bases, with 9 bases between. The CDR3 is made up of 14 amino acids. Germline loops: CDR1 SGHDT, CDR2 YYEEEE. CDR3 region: CASSVPGYNSPLHF. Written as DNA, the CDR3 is TGTGCCAGCAGCGTCCCCGGGTATAATTCACCCCTCCACTTT.

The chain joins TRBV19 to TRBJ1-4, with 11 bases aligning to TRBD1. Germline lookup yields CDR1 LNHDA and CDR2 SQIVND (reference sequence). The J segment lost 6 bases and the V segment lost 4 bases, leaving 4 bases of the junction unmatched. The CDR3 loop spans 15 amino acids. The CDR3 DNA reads TGTGCCAGTAGTAATTGGGACAGGGGGTATGAAAAACTGTTTTTT. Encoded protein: CASSNWDRGYEKLFF.

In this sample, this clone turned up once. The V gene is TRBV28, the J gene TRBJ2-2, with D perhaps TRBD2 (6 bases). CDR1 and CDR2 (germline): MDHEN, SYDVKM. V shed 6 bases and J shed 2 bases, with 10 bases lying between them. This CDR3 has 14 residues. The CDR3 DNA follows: TGTGCCAGCAGCCTGGGGGGAAACACCGGGGAGCTGTTTTTT. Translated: CASSLGGNTGELFF. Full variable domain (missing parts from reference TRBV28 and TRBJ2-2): DVKVTQSSRYLVKRTGEKVFLECVQDMDHENMFWYRQDPGLGLRLIYFSYDVKMKEKGDIPEGYSVSREKKERFSLILESASTNQTSMYLCASSLGGNTGELFFGEGSRLTVL.

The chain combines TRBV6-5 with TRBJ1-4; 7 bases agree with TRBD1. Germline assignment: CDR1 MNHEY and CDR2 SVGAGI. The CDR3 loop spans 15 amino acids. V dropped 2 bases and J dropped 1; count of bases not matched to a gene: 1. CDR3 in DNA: TGTGCCAGCAGTTACAGGGGGCGAACTAATGAAAAACTGTTTTTT. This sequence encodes CASSYRGRTNEKLFF.

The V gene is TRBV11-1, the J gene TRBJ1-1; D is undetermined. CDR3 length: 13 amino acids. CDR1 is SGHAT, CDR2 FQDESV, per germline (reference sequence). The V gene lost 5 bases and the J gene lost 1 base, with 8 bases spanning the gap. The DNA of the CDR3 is TGTGCCAGCAGCCCGTATGAGAACACTGAAGCTTTCTTT. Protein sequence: CASSPYENTEAFF.

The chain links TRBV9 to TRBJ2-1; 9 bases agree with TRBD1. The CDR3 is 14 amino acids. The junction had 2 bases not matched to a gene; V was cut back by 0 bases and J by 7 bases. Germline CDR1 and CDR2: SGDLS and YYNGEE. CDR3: CASSVVGQGNEQFF. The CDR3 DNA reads TGTGCCAGCAGCGTAGTAGGACAGGGGAATGAGCAGTTCTTC.

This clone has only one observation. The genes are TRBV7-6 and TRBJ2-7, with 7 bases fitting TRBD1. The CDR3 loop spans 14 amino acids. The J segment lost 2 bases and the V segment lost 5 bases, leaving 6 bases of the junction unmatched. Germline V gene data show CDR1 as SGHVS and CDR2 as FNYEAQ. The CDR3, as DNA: TGTGCCAGCAGCCGGGCCGACAGGGCCTACGAGCAGTACTTC. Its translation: CASSRADRAYEQYF.

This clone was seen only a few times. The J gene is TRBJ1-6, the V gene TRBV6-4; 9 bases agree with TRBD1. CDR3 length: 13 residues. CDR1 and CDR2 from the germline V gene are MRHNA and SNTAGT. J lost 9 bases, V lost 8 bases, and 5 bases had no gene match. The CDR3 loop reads CASSPDRGSPLHF. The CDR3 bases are TGTGCCAGCTCCCCGGACAGGGGTTCACCCCTCCACTTT.

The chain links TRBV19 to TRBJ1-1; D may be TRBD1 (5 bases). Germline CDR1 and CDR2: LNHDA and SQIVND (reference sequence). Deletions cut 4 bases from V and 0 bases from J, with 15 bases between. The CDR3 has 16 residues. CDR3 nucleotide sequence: TGTGCCAGTAGTACGCGGAAGACAGCCTTGAACACTGAAGCTTTCTTT. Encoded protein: CASSTRKTALNTEAFF.

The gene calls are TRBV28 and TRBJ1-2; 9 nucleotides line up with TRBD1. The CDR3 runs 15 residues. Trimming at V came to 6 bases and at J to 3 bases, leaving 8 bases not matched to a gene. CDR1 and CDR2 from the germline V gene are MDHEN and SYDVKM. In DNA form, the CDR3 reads TGTGCCAGCAGCTCTCTGGGACAGGGTCACTATGGCTACACCTTC. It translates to CASSSLGQGHYGYTF.

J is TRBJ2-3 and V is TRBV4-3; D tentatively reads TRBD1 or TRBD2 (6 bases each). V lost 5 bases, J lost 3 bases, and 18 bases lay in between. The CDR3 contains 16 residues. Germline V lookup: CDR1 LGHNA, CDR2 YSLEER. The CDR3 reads CASSARGRIGTDTQYF. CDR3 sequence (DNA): TGCGCCAGCAGCGCCCGGGGGCGGATAGGAACAGATACGCAGTATTTT.

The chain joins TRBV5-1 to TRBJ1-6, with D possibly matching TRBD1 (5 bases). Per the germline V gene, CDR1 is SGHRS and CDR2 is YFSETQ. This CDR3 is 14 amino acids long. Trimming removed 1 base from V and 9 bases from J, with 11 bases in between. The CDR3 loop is CASSLRQGGSPLHF. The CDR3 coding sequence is TGCGCCAGCAGCTTGAGGCAGGGAGGTTCACCCCTCCACTTT.

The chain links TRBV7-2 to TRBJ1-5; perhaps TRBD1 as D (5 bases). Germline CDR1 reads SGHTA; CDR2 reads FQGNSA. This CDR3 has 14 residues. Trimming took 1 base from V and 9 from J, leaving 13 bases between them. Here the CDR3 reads CASSLDPTAPPQHF. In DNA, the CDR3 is TGTGCCAGCAGCTTAGACCCGACAGCGCCGCCCCAGCATTTT.

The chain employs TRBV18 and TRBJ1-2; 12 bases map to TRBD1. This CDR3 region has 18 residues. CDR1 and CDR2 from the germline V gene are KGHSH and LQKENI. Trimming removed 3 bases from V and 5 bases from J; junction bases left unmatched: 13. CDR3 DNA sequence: TGTGCCAGCTCACCGTCGGGGACAGGGGGCAGTTCCGCATATGGCTACACCTTC. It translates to CASSPSGTGGSSAYGYTF.

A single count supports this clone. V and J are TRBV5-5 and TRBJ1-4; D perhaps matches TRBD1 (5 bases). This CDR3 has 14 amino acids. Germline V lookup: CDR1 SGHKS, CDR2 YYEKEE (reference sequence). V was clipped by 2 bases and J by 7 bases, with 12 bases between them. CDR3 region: CASSLESGAEKLFF. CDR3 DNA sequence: TGTGCCAGCAGCTTAGAATCTGGGGCTGAAAAACTGTTTTTT.

This chain's CDR3 is CASSIGTINQPQHF. CDR3 sequence (DNA): TGTGCCAGTAGTATTGGGACGATCAATCAGCCCCAGCATTTT. The chain uses TRBV19 and TRBJ1-5, with D possibly TRBD1 on 5 matching bases. The CDR3 is 14 amino acids. Germline values: CDR1 LNHDA, CDR2 SQIVND (reference sequence). Trimming left V 3 bases short and J 3 bases short, with 9 bases between.

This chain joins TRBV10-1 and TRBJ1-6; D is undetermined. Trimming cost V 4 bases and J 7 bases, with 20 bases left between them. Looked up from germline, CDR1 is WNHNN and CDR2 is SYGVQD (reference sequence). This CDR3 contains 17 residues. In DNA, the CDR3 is TGCGCCAGCAGTGGGAGTTCCCTCGTTCGATGCAATTCACCCCTCCACTTT. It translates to CASSGSSLVRCNSPLHF.

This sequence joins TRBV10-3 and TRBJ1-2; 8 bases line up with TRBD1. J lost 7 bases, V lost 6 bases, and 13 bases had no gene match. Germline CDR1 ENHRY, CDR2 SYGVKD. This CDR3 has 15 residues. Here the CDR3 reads CAIRETGTGQGGYTF. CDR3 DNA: TGTGCCATCAGGGAAACCGGGACAGGTCAAGGTGGCTACACCTTC.

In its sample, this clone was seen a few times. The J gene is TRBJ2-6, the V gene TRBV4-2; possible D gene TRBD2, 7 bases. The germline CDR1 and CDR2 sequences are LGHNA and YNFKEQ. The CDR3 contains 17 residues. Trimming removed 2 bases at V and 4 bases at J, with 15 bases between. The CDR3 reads CASSQRGASSGANVLTF. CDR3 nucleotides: TGTGCCAGCAGCCAACGGGGGGCCTCATCCGGGGCCAACGTCCTGACTTTC.

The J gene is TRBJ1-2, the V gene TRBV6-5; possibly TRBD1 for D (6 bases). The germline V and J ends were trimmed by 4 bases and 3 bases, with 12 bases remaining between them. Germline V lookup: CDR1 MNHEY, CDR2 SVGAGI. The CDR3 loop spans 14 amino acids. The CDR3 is CASSSPGAYYGYTF. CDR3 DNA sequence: TGTGCCAGCAGTTCCCCGGGGGCCTACTATGGCTACACCTTC.

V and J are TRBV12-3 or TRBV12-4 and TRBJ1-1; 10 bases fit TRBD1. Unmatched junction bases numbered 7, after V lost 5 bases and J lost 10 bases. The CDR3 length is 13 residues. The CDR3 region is CASSGGQGRLAFF. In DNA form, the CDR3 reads TGTGCCAGCAGTGGGGGACAGGGGCGCTTAGCTTTCTTT.

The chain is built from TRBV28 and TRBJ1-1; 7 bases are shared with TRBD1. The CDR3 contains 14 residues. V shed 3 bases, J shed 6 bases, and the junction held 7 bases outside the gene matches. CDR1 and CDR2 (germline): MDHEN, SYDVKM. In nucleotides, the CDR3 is TGTGCCAGCAGTTTGCGACAGGGAAGGGCTGAAGCTTTCTTT. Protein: CASSLRQGRAEAFF.

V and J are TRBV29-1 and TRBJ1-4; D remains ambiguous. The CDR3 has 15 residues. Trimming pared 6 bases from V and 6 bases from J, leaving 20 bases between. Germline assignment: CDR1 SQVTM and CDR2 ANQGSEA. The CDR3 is CSVRETAAIDEKLFF. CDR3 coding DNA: TGCAGCGTCCGAGAGACCGCCGCAATAGATGAAAAACTGTTTTTT.

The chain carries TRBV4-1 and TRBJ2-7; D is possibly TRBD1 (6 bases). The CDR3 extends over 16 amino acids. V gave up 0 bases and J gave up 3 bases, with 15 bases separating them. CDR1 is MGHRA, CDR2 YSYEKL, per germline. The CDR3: CASSQDRAQGVYEQYF. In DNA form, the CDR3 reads TGCGCCAGCAGCCAAGATAGGGCACAGGGAGTCTACGAGCAGTACTTC.

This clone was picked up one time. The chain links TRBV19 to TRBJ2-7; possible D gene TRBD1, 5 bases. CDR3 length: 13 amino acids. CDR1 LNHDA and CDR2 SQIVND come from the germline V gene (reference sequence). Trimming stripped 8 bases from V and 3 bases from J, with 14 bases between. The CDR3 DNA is TGTGCCAGTGGGAAGACAGCCTACTACGAGCAGTACTTC. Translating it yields CASGKTAYYEQYF.

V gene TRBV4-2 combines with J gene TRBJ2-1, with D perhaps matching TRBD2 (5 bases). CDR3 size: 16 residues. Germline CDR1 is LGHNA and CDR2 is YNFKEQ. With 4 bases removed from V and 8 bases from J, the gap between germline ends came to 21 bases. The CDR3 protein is CASSLRLPGNSDEQFF. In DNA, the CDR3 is TGTGCCAGCAGCCTAAGGCTCCCGGGGAATTCCGATGAGCAGTTCTTC.

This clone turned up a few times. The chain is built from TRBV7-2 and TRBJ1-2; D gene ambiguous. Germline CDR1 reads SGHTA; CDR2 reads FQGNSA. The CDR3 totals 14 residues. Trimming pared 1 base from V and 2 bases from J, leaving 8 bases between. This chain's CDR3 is CASSLGSQNYGYTF. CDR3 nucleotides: TGTGCCAGCAGCTTAGGTTCGCAGAACTATGGCTACACCTTC.

The CDR3: CASRDQGFGTEAFF. The CDR3 bases are TGTGCCAGCAGGGATCAGGGTTTCGGCACTGAAGCTTTCTTT. This chain connects TRBV6-5 to TRBJ1-1; tentatively, D is TRBD1 (5 bases). Per germline, CDR1 MNHEY and CDR2 SVGAGI. V was cut by 6 bases and J by 4 bases, with 15 bases left in between. The CDR3 is 14 amino acids.

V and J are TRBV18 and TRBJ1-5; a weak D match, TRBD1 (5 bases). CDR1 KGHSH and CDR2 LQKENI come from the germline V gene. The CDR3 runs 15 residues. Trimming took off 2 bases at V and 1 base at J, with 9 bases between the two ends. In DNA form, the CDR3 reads TGTGCCAGCTCACCAAATTGGGACAGCAATCAGCCCCAGCATTTT. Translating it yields CASSPNWDSNQPQHF.